The 4 T cell receptor beta chains in this list originate from one sample, sequenced in a study of shared clonotypes between healthy human individuals. TCRdb keeps only in-frame clones here, not all; method: immunoSEQ multiplex PCR. This sample yields roughly 2.5 million clones, of which just over 90% are seen a single time; around 0.14% belongs to the top ten. Sequencing was carried out using naive CD4+ T cells sorted from blood. The subset was: CD45RA+ positively selected. Receptor source: a young man in good health.

V and J are TRBV7-9 and TRBJ1-1; TRBD1 might be the D (6 bases). Germline values: CDR1 SEHNR, CDR2 FQNEAQ (reference sequence). This CDR3 has 15 residues. Trimming left V 0 bases short and J 0 bases short, with 8 bases between. CDR3 region: CASSLAGAVNTEAFF. As DNA, the CDR3 is TGTGCCAGCAGCTTAGCGGGGGCCGTGAACACTGAAGCTTTCTTT.

The rearrangement joins TRBV25-1 to TRBJ2-7; 7 bases map to TRBD2. The CDR3 is made up of 15 amino acids. With 5 bases clipped from V and 7 bases from J, the junction kept 14 bases outside the gene matches. Per germline, CDR1 MGHDK and CDR2 SYGVNS. The CDR3 bases are TGTGCCAGCAGTACAACCGGGACTATACTCGGAGAGCAGTACTTC. This translates into CASSTTGTILGEQYF.

The rearrangement joins TRBV19 to TRBJ2-5; 11 nucleotides line up with TRBD1. CDR1 is LNHDA, CDR2 SQIVND, per germline (reference sequence). Trimming removed 5 bases from V and 2 bases from J; junction bases left unmatched: 10. This CDR3 has 17 amino acids. Here the CDR3 DNA reads TGTGCCAGTAGTGTAATCCACCGGGACAGGGGGCAAGAGACCCAGTACTTC. Amino acid sequence: CASSVIHRDRGQETQYF. Drawing the rest from reference TRBV19 and TRBJ2-5, the complete variable domain is DGGITQSPKYLFRKEGQNVTLSCEQNLNHDAMYWYRQDPGQGLRLIYYSQIVNDFQKGDIAEGYSVSREKKESFPLTVTSAQKNPTAFYLCASSVIHRDRGQETQYFGPGTRLLVL.

The CDR3 reads CASSFLGGSETQYF. Here the CDR3 DNA reads TGTGCCAGCAGCTTTTTAGGGGGTTCAGAGACCCAGTACTTC. The chain recombines TRBV12-1 with TRBJ2-5; TRBD1 was called by the table and not checked on the DNA. TRBV12-1 is a listed pseudogene. This CDR3 spans 14 amino acids.